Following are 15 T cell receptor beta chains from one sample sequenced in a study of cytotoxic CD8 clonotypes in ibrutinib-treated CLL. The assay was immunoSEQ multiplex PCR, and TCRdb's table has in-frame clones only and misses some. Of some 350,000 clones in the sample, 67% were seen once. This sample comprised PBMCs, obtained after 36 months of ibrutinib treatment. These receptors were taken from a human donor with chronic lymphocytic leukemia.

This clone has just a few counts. The CDR3 DNA is TGTGCCAGCAGCTACCCTCGCCCGGGACTAACGGCTGGGGCCAACGTCCTGACTTTC. Protein: CASSYPRPGLTAGANVLTF. The rearrangement joins TRBV13 to TRBJ2-6; 7 nucleotides align to TRBD2. The CDR3 sequence is 19 residues long. Germline V gene lookup returns CDR1 PRHDT and CDR2 FYEKMQ (reference sequence). The V segment lost 4 bases and the J segment 2 bases; nucleotides outside the gene matches: 14.

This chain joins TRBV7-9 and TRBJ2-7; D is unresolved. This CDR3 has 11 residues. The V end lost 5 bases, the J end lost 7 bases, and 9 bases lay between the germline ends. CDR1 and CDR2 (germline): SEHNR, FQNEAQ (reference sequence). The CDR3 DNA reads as TGTGCCAGCAGCCGGACCCGGGAGCAGTACTTC. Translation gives CASSRTREQYF.

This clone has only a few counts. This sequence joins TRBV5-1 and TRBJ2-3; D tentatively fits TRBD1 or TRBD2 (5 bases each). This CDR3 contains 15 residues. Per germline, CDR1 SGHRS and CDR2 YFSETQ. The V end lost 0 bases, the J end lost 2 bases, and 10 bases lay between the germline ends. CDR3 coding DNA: TGCGCCAGCAGCTTGGGATGGGGGAACACAGATACGCAGTATTTT. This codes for CASSLGWGNTDTQYF.

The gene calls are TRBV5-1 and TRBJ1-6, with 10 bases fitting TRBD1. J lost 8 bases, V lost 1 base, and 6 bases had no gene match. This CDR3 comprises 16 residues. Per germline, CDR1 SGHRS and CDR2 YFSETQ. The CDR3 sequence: CASSLNVDRGYSPLHF. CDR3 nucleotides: TGCGCCAGCAGCTTGAACGTGGACAGGGGGTATTCACCCCTCCACTTT.

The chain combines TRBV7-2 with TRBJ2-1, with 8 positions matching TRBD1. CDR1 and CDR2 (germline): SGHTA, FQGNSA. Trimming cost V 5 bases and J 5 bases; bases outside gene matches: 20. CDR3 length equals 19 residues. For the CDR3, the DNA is TGTGCCAGCAGCGGAAAAGGACAGGGAGCAAGGAGAACACACAATGAGCAGTTCTTC. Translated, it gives CASSGKGQGARRTHNEQFF.

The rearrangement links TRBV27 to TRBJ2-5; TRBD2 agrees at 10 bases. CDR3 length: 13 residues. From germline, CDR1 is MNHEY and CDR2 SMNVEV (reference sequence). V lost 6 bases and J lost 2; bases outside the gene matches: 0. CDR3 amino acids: CASRLAGQETQYF. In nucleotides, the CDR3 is TGTGCCAGCAGACTAGCGGGGCAAGAGACCCAGTACTTC.

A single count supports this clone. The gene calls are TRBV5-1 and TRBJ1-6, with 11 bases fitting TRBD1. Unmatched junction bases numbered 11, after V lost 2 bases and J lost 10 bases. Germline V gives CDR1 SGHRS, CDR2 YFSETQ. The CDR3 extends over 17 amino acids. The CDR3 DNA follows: TGCGCCAGCAGCTTATTCGGACAGGGGGCGCAGTACTCACCCCTCCACTTT. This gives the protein CASSLFGQGAQYSPLHF. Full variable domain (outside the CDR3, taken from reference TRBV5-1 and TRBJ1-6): KAGVTQTPRYLIKTRGQQVTLSCSPISGHRSVSWYQQTPGQGLQFLFEYFSETQRNKGNFPGRFSGRQFSNSRSEMNVSTLELGDSALYLCASSLFGQGAQYSPLHFGNGTRLTVT.

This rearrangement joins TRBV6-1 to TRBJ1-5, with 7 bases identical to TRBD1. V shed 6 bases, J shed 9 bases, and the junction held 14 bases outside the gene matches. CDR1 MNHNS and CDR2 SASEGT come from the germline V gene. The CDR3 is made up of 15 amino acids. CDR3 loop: CASSVQGWGQGPQHF. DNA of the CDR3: TGTGCCAGCAGCGTACAGGGGTGGGGACAAGGGCCCCAGCATTTT.

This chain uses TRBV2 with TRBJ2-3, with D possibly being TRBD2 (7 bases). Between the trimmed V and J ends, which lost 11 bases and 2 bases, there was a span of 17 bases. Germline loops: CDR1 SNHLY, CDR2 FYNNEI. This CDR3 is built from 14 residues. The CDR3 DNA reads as TGTGCCGGCGCTGTAGGGGGGGACACAGATACGCAGTATTTT. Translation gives CAGAVGGDTDTQYF.

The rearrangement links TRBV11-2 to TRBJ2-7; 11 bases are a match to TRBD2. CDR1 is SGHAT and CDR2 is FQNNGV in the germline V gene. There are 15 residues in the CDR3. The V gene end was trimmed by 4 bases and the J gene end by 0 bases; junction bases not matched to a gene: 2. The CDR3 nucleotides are TGTGCCAGCAGCTGGACTAGCGGGTTCTCCTACGAGCAGTACTTC. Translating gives CASSWTSGFSYEQYF.

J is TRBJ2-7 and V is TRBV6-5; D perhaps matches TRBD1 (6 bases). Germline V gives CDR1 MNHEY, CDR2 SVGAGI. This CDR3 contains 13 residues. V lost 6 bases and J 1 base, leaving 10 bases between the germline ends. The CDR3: CASSGQPSYEQYF. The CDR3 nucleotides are TGTGCCAGCAGCGGACAGCCATCCTACGAGCAGTACTTC.

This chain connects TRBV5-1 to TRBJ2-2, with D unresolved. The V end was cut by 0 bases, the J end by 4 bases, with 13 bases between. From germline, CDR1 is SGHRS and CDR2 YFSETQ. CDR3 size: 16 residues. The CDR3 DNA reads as TGCGCCAGCAGCTTGGCCGAGAAGTTTAGCACCGGGGAGCTGTTTTTT. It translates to CASSLAEKFSTGELFF.

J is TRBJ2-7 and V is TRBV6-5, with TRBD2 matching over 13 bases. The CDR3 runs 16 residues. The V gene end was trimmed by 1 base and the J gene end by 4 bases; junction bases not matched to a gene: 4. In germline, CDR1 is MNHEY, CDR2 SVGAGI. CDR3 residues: CASSYWTSGRGYEQYF. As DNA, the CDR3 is TGTGCCAGCAGTTACTGGACTAGCGGGAGAGGATACGAGCAGTACTTC.

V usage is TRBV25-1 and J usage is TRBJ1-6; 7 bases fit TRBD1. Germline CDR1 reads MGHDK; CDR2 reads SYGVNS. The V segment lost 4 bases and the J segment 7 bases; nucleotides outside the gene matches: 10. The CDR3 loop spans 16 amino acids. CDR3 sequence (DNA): TGTGCCAGCAGTGCAGCTGACAGGGTGGAAAATTCACCCCTCCACTTT. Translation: CASSAADRVENSPLHF.

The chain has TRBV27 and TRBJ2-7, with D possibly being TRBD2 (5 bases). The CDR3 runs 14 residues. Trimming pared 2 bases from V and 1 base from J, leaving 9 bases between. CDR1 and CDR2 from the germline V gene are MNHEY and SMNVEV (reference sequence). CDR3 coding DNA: TGTGCCAGCAGTTTACAAACGGGATCCTACGAGCAGTACTTC. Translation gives CASSLQTGSYEQYF.